The source of this T cell receptor (beta chain) is a study of blood T cell repertoires in COVID-19. Turning to the study itself: Both acute and convalescent COVID-19 samples were obtained from the United States, Italy and Spain.

Clinical history reported by participants formed the basis on which cohorts were assigned. Looked up from germline, CDR1 is SGHRS and CDR2 is YFSETQ. V trimming: 5 bases; J trimming: 1 base; junction bases outside the gene matches: 11. The CDR3 has 17 residues. As handled by the study authors: Reference gene primers were amplified, and this amplification served to estimate nucleated cell counts. Profiling relied on immunoSEQ multiplex PCR, and the TCRdb table lists in-frame clones only, not all of them. D and trimming come from the DNA, and the V and J calls and clone size come from that table. Counted here are approximately 400,000 clones, 88% occurring once; the ten biggest clones make up 1.2%.

The chain links TRBV5-1 to TRBJ1-2; 10 positions agree with TRBD1. Input material: PBMCs or T cells enriched from blood (not recorded which). The sequence derives from a woman between 18 and 30 years old who had recovered from COVID-19. CDR3: CASSPGTGVDLNYGYTF. In DNA, the CDR3 is TGCGCCAGCAGTCCGGGGACAGGGGTTGATCTTAACTATGGCTACACCTTC.